These 5 T cell receptor beta chains originate from one sample sequenced in a study of human T cells and chemical hapten exposure. Each CDR3 protein gets one entry after TCRdb re-called the RACE reads with MiXCR. The sample lists 50,000 to 80,000 distinct CDR3 sequences; around 10% were seen once. Noted time point: patch test 3, about 24 weeks after DPC sensitization. The treatment: therapeutic diphenylcyclopropenone sensitization with weekly scalp DPC. Sequences were derived from whole blood, sampled in connection with sensitization to the hapten diphenylcyclopropenone (DPC). The receptors shown here come from a woman between 25 and 40 years old with alopecia areata. Some clones in this sample may be carry-over from other donors' samples.

The chain has TRBV7-6 and TRBJ2-6; D gene ambiguous. The CDR3 covers 16 residues. V lost 1 base, J lost 0 bases, and 7 bases lay in between. The germline gives CDR1 SGHVS, CDR2 FNYEAQ. This chain's CDR3 is CASSLGAISGANVLTF. The CDR3 DNA reads TGTGCCAGCAGCTTAGGAGCGATCTCTGGGGCCAACGTCCTGACTTTC.

This clonotype has ten or more counts. The CDR3 region is CASSQSLGDTQYF. The CDR3 DNA reads as TGTGCCAGCAGCCAAAGCCTTGGAGATACGCAGTATTTT. The chain combines TRBV11-2 with TRBJ2-3, with unresolved D. Trimming took off 5 bases at V and 5 bases at J, with 11 bases between the two ends. The germline V gene encodes CDR1 SGHAT and CDR2 FQNNGV. The CDR3 length is 13 residues.

The chain is built from TRBV5-1 and TRBJ1-2, with 12 bases aligning to TRBD1. The CDR3 contains 15 residues. Germline V gene lookup returns CDR1 SGHRS and CDR2 YFSETQ. V dropped 4 bases and J dropped 7; count of bases not matched to a gene: 8. The chain's CDR3 is CASSPRDRGQAGYTF. As DNA, the CDR3 is TGCGCCAGCAGCCCCCGGGACAGGGGGCAGGCTGGCTACACCTTC.

The rearrangement links TRBV15 to TRBJ2-3; TRBD2 aligns across 10 bases. The CDR3 contains 19 residues. Germline V gene sequence: CDR1 LNHNV, CDR2 YYDKDF (reference sequence). Trimming took 3 bases from V and 2 from J; bases not matched to a gene: 14. The CDR3 spells CATSRRASSGGTSTDTQYF. The DNA for the CDR3 is TGTGCCACCAGCAGGAGGGCGTCTAGCGGGGGCACATCCACAGATACGCAGTATTTT.

This clonotype was seen a handful of times. V is TRBV5-4 and J is TRBJ2-3; tentatively, D is TRBD2 (5 bases). Germline V gene data show CDR1 as SGHNT and CDR2 as YYREEE (reference sequence). The CDR3 has 15 residues. Trimming shortened V by 4 bases and J by 2 bases, and 14 bases separated the two germline ends. The DNA for the CDR3 is TGTGCCAGCAGCCAAGGACTCAGCTTCACAGATACGCAGTATTTT. It specifies CASSQGLSFTDTQYF.